This T cell receptor (beta chain) was sequenced during a study of cytomegalovirus exposure and HLA in healthy donors. PCR used 60 Vbeta primers and 13 Jbeta primers. The assay was immunoSEQ multiplex PCR, and TCRdb's table has in-frame clones only and misses some. In the table there are around 150,000 clones, roughly 71% of which are singletons. Donors were nominally healthy when sampled, though unrecorded immune exposures were likely. Study observations and caveats: A highly shared variant cluster was judged a likely technical artifact.

About this clone: Its antigen is as yet unknown.

This sequence originates from a woman between 40 and 55 years old in good health and CMV-seronegative. Sequencing used PBMCs.

CDR3 sequence reads: CASSEQGATHYGYTF. Here the CDR3 DNA reads TGTGCCAGCAGTGAACAGGGGGCCACACACTATGGCTACACCTTC. V and J are TRBV27 and TRBJ1-2; 9 bases match TRBD1. CDR1 MNHEY and CDR2 SMNVEV come from the germline V gene (reference sequence). V shed 5 bases and J 3 bases; nucleotides not matched to a gene: 7. The CDR3 is made up of 15 amino acids.